These 14 T cell receptor beta chains share one sample of origin, sequenced in a study of blood T cells in healthy people across ages. A second PCR, run for roughly 7 to 11 cycles, used a sample-barcoded 5' primer plus a J-beta primer mix. TCRdb passed the 5' RACE reads through MiXCR, listing each CDR3 protein once. The sample shows 1.5 million to 2 million distinct CDR3 sequences, about 35% of them seen only once. Source material: blood. The source of these receptors is a woman aged 25 to 39 in good health.

The chain is built from TRBV24-1 and TRBJ2-1; 11 bases are a match to TRBD2. CDR1 is KGHDR, CDR2 SFDVKD, per germline. The junction had 5 bases not matched to a gene; V was cut back by 5 bases and J by 3 bases. The CDR3 covers 16 residues. In nucleotides, the CDR3 is TGTGCCACCAGTGGTGGGACTAGCGGACTCTACAATGAGCAGTTCTTC. It encodes CATSGGTSGLYNEQFF.

V and J are TRBV4-1 and TRBJ1-1, with D possibly TRBD1 on 5 matching bases. Trimming removed 1 base at V and 7 bases at J, with 13 bases between. This CDR3 has 14 amino acids. Germline V gives CDR1 MGHRA, CDR2 YSYEKL. The chain's CDR3 is CASSQVWGRREAFF. CDR3 sequence (DNA): TGCGCCAGCAGCCAAGTTTGGGGCAGACGTGAAGCTTTCTTT.

CDR3 region: CSARGTRSSYNEQFF. The CDR3 coding sequence is TGCAGTGCTAGAGGCACCAGAAGCTCCTACAATGAGCAGTTCTTC. This chain connects TRBV20-1 to TRBJ2-1; D is unresolved. Per germline, CDR1 DFQATT and CDR2 SNEGSKA (reference sequence). The V and J ends lost 1 base and 0 bases respectively, with 10 bases between them. CDR3 size: 15 residues.

Of note for this clonotype: The germline gene is not matched at one end of the junction; a read error may be the cause. The V and J genes are TRBV12-3 or TRBV12-4 and TRBJ2-1; 14 nucleotides line up with TRBD2. CDR3 length: 18 residues. This CDR3 reads CASSLRLAGGPSYNERFF. CDR3 DNA: TGTGCCAGCAGTTTACGACTAGCGGGGGGGCCCTCCTACAATGAGCGGTTCTTC.

On this clonotype itself: Germline is not matched at one junction end, which may reflect a read error. V and J are TRBV6-1 and TRBJ1-2; 9 nucleotides match TRBD1. Looked up from germline, CDR1 is MNHNS and CDR2 is SASEGT. The CDR3 sequence is 15 residues long. The CDR3 DNA reads TGCGCCAGCAGTGAAGGACAGGGGAGGAACTATGGCTACACCTTC. This codes for CASSEGQGRNYGYTF.

This clonotype was detected only a few times. This chain uses TRBV7-9 with TRBJ2-1, with D hard to call. The V end was cut by 4 bases, the J end by 2 bases, with 12 bases between. Looked up from germline, CDR1 is SEHNR and CDR2 is FQNEAQ (reference sequence). This CDR3 contains 15 residues. CDR3 nucleotides: TGTGCCAGCAGCTCCCTTGGGGTTACCTACAATGAGCAGTTCTTC. It encodes CASSSLGVTYNEQFF.

This clonotype has more than one count but fewer than ten. The chain couples TRBV10-3 to TRBJ2-1; TRBD2 is a possible D gene (6 bases). Germline V gene sequence: CDR1 ENHRY, CDR2 SYGVKD. V lost 4 bases to trimming and J lost 0 bases, with 7 bases between them. The CDR3 consists of 14 residues. The CDR3 sequence: CAISVGSSYNEQFF. CDR3 sequence (DNA): TGTGCCATCAGTGTCGGGAGCTCCTACAATGAGCAGTTCTTC.

The chain is built from TRBV7-3 and TRBJ2-1; D is unresolved. This CDR3 comprises 14 residues. V lost 5 bases and J 6 bases, leaving 14 bases between the germline ends. Germline V gives CDR1 SGHTA, CDR2 FQGTGA. CDR3 sequence: CASSTTGLANEQFF. The CDR3 DNA reads TGTGCCAGCAGCACAACCGGGCTTGCCAATGAGCAGTTCTTC.

This clonotype was recorded a few times. The chain uses TRBV27 and TRBJ1-2, with D maybe TRBD1 (5 bases). The CDR3 consists of 14 residues. The V end lost 5 bases, the J end lost 3 bases, and 13 bases lay between the germline ends. CDR1 and CDR2 from the germline V gene are MNHEY and SMNVEV (reference sequence). The CDR3 DNA reads as TGTGCCAGCAGTCTCAGCTTCAGGGACTATGGCTACACCTTC. It is translated as CASSLSFRDYGYTF.

The gene calls are TRBV28 and TRBJ2-1; D not resolved. Germline-derived CDR1 and CDR2 are MDHEN and SYDVKM. Trimming left V 6 bases short and J 1 base short, with 13 bases between. The length of the CDR3 is 15 residues. The CDR3 sequence: CASSREDPSYNEQFF. For the CDR3, the DNA is TGTGCCAGCAGCCGAGAAGACCCTTCCTACAATGAGCAGTTCTTC.

This clonotype turned up a few times. This chain joins TRBV20-1 and TRBJ2-7, with 8 bases fitting TRBD2. The CDR3 sequence is 16 residues long. Germline loops: CDR1 DFQATT, CDR2 SNEGSKA (reference sequence). The V gene end was trimmed by 0 bases and the J gene end by 3 bases; junction bases not matched to a gene: 10. CDR3 bases: TGCAGTGCTAGAGAGCTGGCGGGAGGTCGCCTCTACGAGCAGTACTTC. This translates into CSARELAGGRLYEQYF.

On this clonotype itself: A junction end diverges from the germline sequence, so it may reflect a read error. The J gene is TRBJ1-2, the V gene TRBV13; D possibly corresponds to TRBD1 (6 bases). The CDR3 has 15 residues. The germline V gene encodes CDR1 PRHDT and CDR2 FYEKMQ (reference sequence). The CDR3 nucleotides read TGTGCCAGCAGCATAGGACAAGACAGGTCGGGGGGCTACACCTTC. The encoded protein is CASSIGQDRSGGYTF.

The V gene is TRBV12-3 or TRBV12-4, the J gene TRBJ2-2; D ambiguous. The CDR3 is made up of 14 amino acids. Trimming left V 3 bases short and J 3 bases short, with 8 bases between. The CDR3 DNA reads TGTGCCAGCAGTTTTGGGCAGCACACCGGGGAGCTGTTTTTT. Amino acid sequence: CASSFGQHTGELFF.

This clonotype came up a few times. The rearrangement links TRBV20-1 to TRBJ2-3; 10 bases are shared with TRBD2. The germline gives CDR1 DFQATT, CDR2 SNEGSKA (reference sequence). The ends lost 6 bases at V and 6 bases at J; junction bases unmatched: 9. CDR3 length: 14 amino acids. This CDR3 is CSAGGSGGPDTQYF. In DNA form, the CDR3 reads TGCAGTGCAGGGGGTAGCGGGGGGCCCGATACGCAGTATTTT.